This paragraph reports one T cell receptor beta chain. The antigen remains unidentified. The V gene lost 5 bases and the J gene lost 0 bases, with 13 bases spanning the gap. The CDR3 loop spans 15 amino acids. The germline gives CDR1 SGHVS, CDR2 FQNEAQ. The record originates from a study of T cells in Graves' hyperthyroidism and ophthalmopathy. Study outcomes and limitations: Blood held most thyroid clonotypes expanded above 0.001 frequency.

The source material, RNA transcripts, was used to amplify TCR beta CDR3 regions. First-round RT-PCR targeting the TCR CDR3 was performed with the HTBI primer set. Via MiXCR, TCRdb re-called the multiplex PCR reads, giving one row per CDR3 protein. Of hundreds of thousands of distinct CDR3 sequences in the sample, roughly 40% were seen once. Patients were excluded because of uncontrolled infection, other autoimmune disease, pregnancy or lactation. Thyroid ultrasound, orbital computed tomography, clinical symptoms, and serum thyroxine and TRAb underpinned diagnoses. Out of over 9 ml of fresh peripheral blood came the PBMCs.

The source of this sequence is a man aged 18 to 29 with Graves' hyperthyroidism. The gene calls are TRBV7-8 and TRBJ1-2, with D perhaps TRBD1 (6 bases). Sequenced sample: blood. This CDR3 reads CASSPGTLANYGYTF. The CDR3 DNA reads as TGTGCCAGCAGCCCTGGGACACTAGCTAACTATGGCTACACCTTC.